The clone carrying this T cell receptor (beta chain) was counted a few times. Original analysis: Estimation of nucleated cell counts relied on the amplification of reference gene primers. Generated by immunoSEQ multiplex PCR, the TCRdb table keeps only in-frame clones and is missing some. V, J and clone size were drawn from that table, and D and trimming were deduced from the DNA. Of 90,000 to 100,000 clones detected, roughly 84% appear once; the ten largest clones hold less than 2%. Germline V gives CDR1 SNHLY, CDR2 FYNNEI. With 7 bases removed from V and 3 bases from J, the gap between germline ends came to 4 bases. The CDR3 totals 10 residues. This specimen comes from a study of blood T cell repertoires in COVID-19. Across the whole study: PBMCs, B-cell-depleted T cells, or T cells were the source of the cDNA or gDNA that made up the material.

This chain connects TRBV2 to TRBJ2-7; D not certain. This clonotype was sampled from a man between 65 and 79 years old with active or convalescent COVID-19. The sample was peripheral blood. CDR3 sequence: CASNNYEQYF. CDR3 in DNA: TGTGCCAGCAACAACTACGAGCAGTACTTC.